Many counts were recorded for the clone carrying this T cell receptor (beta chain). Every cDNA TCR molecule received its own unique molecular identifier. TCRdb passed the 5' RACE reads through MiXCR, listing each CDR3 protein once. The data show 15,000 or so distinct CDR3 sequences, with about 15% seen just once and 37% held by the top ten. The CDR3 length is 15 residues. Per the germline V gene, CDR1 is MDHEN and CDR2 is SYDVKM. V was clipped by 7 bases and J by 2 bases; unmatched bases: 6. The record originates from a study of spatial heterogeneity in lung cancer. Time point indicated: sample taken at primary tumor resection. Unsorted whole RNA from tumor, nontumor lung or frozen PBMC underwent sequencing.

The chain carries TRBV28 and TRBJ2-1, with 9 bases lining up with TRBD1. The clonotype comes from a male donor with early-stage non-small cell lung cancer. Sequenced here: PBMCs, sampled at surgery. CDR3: CASTRTGDPYNEQFF. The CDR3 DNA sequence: TGTGCCAGCACCCGGACAGGGGACCCCTACAATGAGCAGTTCTTC.